This T cell receptor beta chain was sequenced for a study of T cells in women clearing cervical HPV infection (dated 2018 in TCRdb). Some background on the complete study: Cases were about 25 women with histologically confirmed HPV16-related CIN3 or worse, including a couple of invasive cancers. Nested within Costa Rica's Guanacaste HPV Natural History Study, an exploratory proof-of-principle case-control study compared TCR repertoires across cervical HPV16 outcomes. Since only a few of the women had HLA typing available, the possibility that HLA type was acting as a confounder could not be ruled out. Five blinded duplicates per group were added as quality controls, so that some 60 samples were obtained: roughly 50 participants and some 10 replicates. Cases were matched to controls by age within five years and by the year the sample was collected. For cases, the median interval between lesion detection and blood sampling was about 160 days, with an interquartile range of roughly 85 to 210 days. The parent cohort enrolled roughly 9,400 women aged 18 or older in Guanacaste, Costa Rica, in about 1992 to 1994 and followed the women for around seven years. Blood from cases was collected at the visit at which the lesion was first identified, whereas blood from controls was collected once infection was no longer detected. Median age was about 30 years in cases versus over 37 in controls, and baseline characteristics did not differ significantly. Controls were over 20 women whose single incident HPV16 infection cleared within 12 months without precancer or cancer developing.

Concerning this clone: No antigen is known for it. The CDR3 is cut off 3 residues early in the read; its end comes from the germline J gene.

On the study overall, not on this receptor specifically: Because the number of T cells in each sample was unknown, differences in richness could reflect differing T-cell content rather than repertoire biology. CIN3+ cases had significantly higher TCR repertoire richness than controls across sequencing depths, but evenness did not differ between the groups. Random forest classifiers that combined richness and V gene abundances separated cases from controls with an estimated AUC of around 0.8. Because of the cross-sectional design, the study could not determine whether the associations came before infection or resulted from infection, and neither effector/memory subsets nor HPV-specific T cells were isolated. TRBV6-7 relative abundance was lower in cases than in controls (roughly 0.12% versus 0.15%; Bonferroni P = 0.0008).

Every participant had a single incident cervical HPV16 infection, and prevalent HPV16 infections were excluded. Cervical HPV DNA was detected with MY09/MY11 PCR, and genotyping was done with dot-blot hybridization. Fifteen mL of heparinized blood were centrifuged, and the buffy coat was aliquoted, frozen at -30°C, then stored at -80°C. QIAGEN kits were used to extract genomic DNA from the buffy coat specimens. TCR beta CDR3 regions were amplified by multiplex PCR from an average of roughly 1,200 ng genomic DNA per sample using the immunoSEQ assay. Primer bias was corrected in the assay by using a complete synthetic TCR repertoire to establish an amplification baseline. The amplicons were sequenced on the Illumina platform. Per the source publication's procedure: Sequences were error-corrected by clustering with frequency ratios and a modified nearest-neighbor algorithm and were then analyzed in the immunoSEQ Analyzer with IMGT gene definitions. At each rarefaction depth, TCR richness and evenness were averaged across 20 rarefaction repeats, and samples with fewer sequences than that depth were excluded. Relative abundances of V, D and J genes were compared between groups using Wilcoxon rank sum tests, with FDR correction applied. In the blinded duplicates, the intraclass correlation was about 96% for TCR richness and averaged about 80% across more than 65 gene segments. TCRdb provides this immuneACCESS table in a form limited to in-frame rearrangements. Some clones are lacking; in checked studies, under half of them reflect an unresolved V gene, and why the rest are absent is not known. V and J calls and clone size are those listed in that table; D and trimming were worked out from the DNA. The sample's table covers around 30,000 clones. 2.8% of the sample is taken by the ten largest.

From the germline V gene (reference sequence), CDR1 is LNHDA and CDR2 is SQIVND. The cysteine opens and the phenylalanine closes a CDR3 of 16 amino acids. Part of the CDR3 DNA is given, 39 bases translated from base 1. Trimming removed 3 bases from V and 0 bases from J, leaving 11 bases between the germline ends. The sequence is built from TRBV19 and TRBJ2-2, and possibly TRBD2, on 5 matching bases. This receptor was identified in a woman aged 18-69 years with a cervical HPV16 infection that either progressed to CIN3+ or cleared (not recorded which). Sequenced sample: blood buffy coat. The CDR3 protein sequence reads: CASSMRGQTNTGELFF. The CDR3 DNA, read in part, is TGTGCCAGTAGTATGCGAGGGCAAACGAACACCGGGGAG.